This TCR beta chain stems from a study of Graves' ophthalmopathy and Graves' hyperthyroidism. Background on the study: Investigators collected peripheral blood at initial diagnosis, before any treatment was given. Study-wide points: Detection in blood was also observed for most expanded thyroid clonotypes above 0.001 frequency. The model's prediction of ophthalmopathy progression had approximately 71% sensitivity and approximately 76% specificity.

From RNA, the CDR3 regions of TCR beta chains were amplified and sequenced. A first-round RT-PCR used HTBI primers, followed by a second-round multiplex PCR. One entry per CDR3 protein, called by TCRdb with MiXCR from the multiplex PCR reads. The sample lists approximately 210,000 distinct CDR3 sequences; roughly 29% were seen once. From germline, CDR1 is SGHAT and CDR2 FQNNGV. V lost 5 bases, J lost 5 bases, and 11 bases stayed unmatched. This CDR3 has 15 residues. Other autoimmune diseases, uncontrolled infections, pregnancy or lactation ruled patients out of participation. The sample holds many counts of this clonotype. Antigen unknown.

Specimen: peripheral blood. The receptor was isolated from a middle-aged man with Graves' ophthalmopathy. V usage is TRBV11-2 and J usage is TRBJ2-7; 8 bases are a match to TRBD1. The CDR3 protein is CASSRATGDRDEQYF. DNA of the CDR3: TGTGCCAGCAGCAGAGCGACAGGGGACCGCGACGAGCAGTACTTC.